The present T cell receptor beta chain was sequenced within a study of T-cell memory formation after mild COVID-19. On the study more broadly: Among the donors, TCR clusters were largely specific to each donor.

This clonotype was detected only a few times. Constant-segment primers were used for 5'RACE, and the resulting TCR alpha and TCR beta cDNA libraries carried sample barcodes and UMIs. MiXCR was run by TCRdb on the 5' RACE reads, yielding one entry per CDR3 protein. In the table there are 550,000 to 700,000 distinct CDR3 sequences, 17% of which are singletons. The J segment lost 2 bases and the V segment lost 4 bases, leaving 15 bases of the junction unmatched. Germline CDR1 reads PRHDT; CDR2 reads FYEKMQ (reference sequence). The CDR3 extends over 19 amino acids. The sequenced sample was PBMCs or a T cell subset sorted from them (not recorded which). The genes are TRBV13 and TRBJ2-3, with 10 bases fitting TRBD1. The receptor comes from an adult woman who had mild COVID-19 (a few samples of this study predate the infection). Cell type and time point are not known. The CDR3 protein is CASSSSGTGEMVDTDTQYF. DNA of the CDR3: TGTGCCAGCAGCTCATCCGGGACAGGGGAGATGGTGGACACAGATACGCAGTATTTT.